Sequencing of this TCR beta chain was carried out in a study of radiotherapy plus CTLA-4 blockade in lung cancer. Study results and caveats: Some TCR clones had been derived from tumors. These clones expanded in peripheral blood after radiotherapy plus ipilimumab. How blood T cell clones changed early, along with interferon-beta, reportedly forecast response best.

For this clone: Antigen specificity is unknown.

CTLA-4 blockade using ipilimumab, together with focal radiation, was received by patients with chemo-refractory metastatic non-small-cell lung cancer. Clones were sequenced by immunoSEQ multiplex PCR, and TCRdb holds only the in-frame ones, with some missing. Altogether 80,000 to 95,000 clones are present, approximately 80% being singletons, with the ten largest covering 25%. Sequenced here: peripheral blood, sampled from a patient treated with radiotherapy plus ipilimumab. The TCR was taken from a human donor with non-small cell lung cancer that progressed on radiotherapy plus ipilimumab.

The CDR3 sequence: CASSGSNEQFF. The CDR3 nucleotides read TGTGCCAGCAGTGGGAGTAATGAGCAGTTCTTC. The V gene is TRBV2, the J gene TRBJ2-1; no clear D. The ends were cut back, 4 bases at V and 7 bases at J, with 5 bases in the middle. The CDR3 runs to 11 residues. Germline V CDR1 and CDR2: SNHLY, FYNNEI. Drawing the rest from reference TRBV2 and TRBJ2-1, the complete variable domain is EPEVTQTPSHQVTQMGQEVILRCVPISNHLYFYWYRQILGQKVEFLVSFYNNEISEKSEIFDDQFSVERPDGSNFTLKIRSTKLEDSAMYFCASSGSNEQFFGPGTRLTVL.